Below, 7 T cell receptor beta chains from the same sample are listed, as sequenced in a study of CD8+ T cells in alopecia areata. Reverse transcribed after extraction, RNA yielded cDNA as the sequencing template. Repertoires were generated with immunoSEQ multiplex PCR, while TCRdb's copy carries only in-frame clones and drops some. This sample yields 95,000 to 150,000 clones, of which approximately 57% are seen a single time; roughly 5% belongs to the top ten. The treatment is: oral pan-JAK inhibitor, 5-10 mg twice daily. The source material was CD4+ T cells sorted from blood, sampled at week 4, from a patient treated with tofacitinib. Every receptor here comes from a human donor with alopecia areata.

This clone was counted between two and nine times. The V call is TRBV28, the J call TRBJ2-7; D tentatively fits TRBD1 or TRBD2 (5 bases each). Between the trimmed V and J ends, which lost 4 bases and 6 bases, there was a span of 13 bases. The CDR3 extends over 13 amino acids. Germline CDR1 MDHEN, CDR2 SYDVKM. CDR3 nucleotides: TGTGCCAGCAGTTCACGGGACCTGGGCGAGCAGTACTTC. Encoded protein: CASSSRDLGEQYF.

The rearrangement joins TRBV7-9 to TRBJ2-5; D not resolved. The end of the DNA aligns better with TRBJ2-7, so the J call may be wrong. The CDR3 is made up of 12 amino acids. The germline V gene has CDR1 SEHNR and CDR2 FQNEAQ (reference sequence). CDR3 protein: CASSLVQIEQYF. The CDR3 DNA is TGTGCCAGCAGCTTAGTCCAAATCGAGCAGTACTTC.

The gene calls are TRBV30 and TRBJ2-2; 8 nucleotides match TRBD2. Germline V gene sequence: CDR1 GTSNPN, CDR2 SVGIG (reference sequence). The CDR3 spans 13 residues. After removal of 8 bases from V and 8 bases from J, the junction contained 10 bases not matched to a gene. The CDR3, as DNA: TGTGCCGTTAGCGGGATTGGAGCTGGGGAGCTGTTTTTT. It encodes CAVSGIGAGELFF.

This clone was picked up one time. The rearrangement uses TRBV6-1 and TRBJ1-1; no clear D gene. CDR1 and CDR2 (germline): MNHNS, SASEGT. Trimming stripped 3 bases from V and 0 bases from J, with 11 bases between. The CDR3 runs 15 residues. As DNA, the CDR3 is TGTGCCAGCAGTGACAGACTAAGTTTGAACACTGAAGCTTTCTTT. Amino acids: CASSDRLSLNTEAFF.

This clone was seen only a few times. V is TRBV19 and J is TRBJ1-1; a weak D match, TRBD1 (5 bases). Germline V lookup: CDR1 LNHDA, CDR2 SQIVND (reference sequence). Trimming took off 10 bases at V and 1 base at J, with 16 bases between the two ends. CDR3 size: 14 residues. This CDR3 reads CATSPHTGNTEAFF. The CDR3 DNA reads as TGTGCCACCTCACCTCACACAGGGAACACTGAAGCTTTCTTT.

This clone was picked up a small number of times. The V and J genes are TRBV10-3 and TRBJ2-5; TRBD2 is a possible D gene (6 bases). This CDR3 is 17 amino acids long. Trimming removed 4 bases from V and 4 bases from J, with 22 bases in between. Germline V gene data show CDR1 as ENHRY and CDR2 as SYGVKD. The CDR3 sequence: CAISGGAVRVPPETQYF. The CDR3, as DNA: TGTGCCATCAGTGGCGGGGCCGTTAGGGTACCTCCAGAGACCCAGTACTTC.

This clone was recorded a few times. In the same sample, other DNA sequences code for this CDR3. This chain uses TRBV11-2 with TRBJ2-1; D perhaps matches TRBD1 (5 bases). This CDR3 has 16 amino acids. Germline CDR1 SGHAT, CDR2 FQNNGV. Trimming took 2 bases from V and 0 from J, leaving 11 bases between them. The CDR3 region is CASSLRSDSSYNEQFF. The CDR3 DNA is TGTGCCAGCAGCTTAAGGTCCGACAGCTCCTACAATGAGCAGTTCTTC. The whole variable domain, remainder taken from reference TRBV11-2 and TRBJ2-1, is EAGVAQSPRYKIIEKRQSVAFWCNPISGHATLYWYQQILGQGPKLLIQFQNNGVVDDSQLPKDRFSAERLKGVDSTLKIQPAKLEDSAVYLCASSLRSDSSYNEQFFGPGTRLTVL.